The next 30 T cell receptor beta chains were all read from a single sample in a study of blood T cell repertoires in COVID-19. Clones were read by immunoSEQ multiplex PCR, and TCRdb kept only the in-frame ones, dropping some. There are about 140,000 clones in the sample; 75% to 90% occur only once, and more than 9.5% lies in the top ten. The source material was peripheral blood. These receptors were collected from a woman aged 80 or over with acute or convalescent COVID-19.

The chain recombines TRBV30 with TRBJ1-6; a weak D match, TRBD1 (5 bases). V lost 1 base and J lost 10, with 14 bases in between. This CDR3 region has 14 residues. Germline V CDR1 and CDR2: GTSNPN, SVGIG (reference sequence). CDR3 loop: CAWSERAGGSPLHF. The CDR3 region has the DNA TGTGCCTGGAGTGAAAGGGCCGGGGGATCACCCCTCCACTTT.

V and J are TRBV18 and TRBJ2-1; tentative D call: TRBD1 (6 bases). CDR3 size: 16 residues. CDR1 is KGHSH, CDR2 LQKENI, per germline. V dropped 3 bases and J dropped 7 bases, with 19 bases sitting between them. The CDR3 loop is CASSPRGSLRGNEQFF. In nucleotides, the CDR3 is TGTGCCAGCTCACCGAGGGGGAGTCTAAGGGGGAATGAGCAGTTCTTC.

This clone is a singleton in its sample. V and J are TRBV9 and TRBJ2-7; 8 bases are a match to TRBD1. The CDR3 runs to 17 residues. Germline CDR1 reads SGDLS; CDR2 reads YYNGEE. V shed 4 bases, J shed 0 bases, and the junction held 12 bases outside the gene matches. The CDR3 sequence: CASSPRQGSLSSYEQYF. The CDR3, as DNA: TGTGCCAGCAGCCCGCGACAGGGGTCCTTGAGCTCCTACGAGCAGTACTTC.

This chain uses TRBV4-1 with TRBJ1-6; D remains unclear. This CDR3 contains 15 residues. The V and J ends lost 0 bases and 7 bases respectively, with 10 bases between them. Germline values: CDR1 MGHRA, CDR2 YSYEKL. This CDR3 is CASSQDTGRNSPLHF. CDR3 nucleotides: TGCGCCAGCAGCCAAGATACGGGGAGGAATTCACCCCTCCACTTT.

The rearrangement uses TRBV11-2 and TRBJ2-7; D might be TRBD1 (6 bases). V was clipped by 5 bases and J by 0 bases, with 11 bases between them. The CDR3 contains 14 residues. Germline V gene data show CDR1 as SGHAT and CDR2 as FQNNGV. This CDR3 is CASSPDRSSYEQYF. DNA for the CDR3: TGTGCCAGCAGCCCGGACAGAAGCTCCTACGAGCAGTACTTC.

The chain couples TRBV2 to TRBJ1-3, with 9 bases that match TRBD1. The length of the CDR3 is 15 residues. CDR1 and CDR2 (germline): SNHLY, FYNNEI. V was pared by 6 bases and J by 0 bases, with 3 bases of the junction left unmatched. The CDR3 bases are TGTGCCAGCAGCCTACAGGGGGCCTCTGGAAACACCATATATTTT. Protein: CASSLQGASGNTIYF.

The rearrangement uses TRBV7-2 and TRBJ1-3; no reliable D call. Germline CDR1 SGHTA, CDR2 FQGNSA. The CDR3 covers 16 residues. Trimming removed 5 bases from V and 2 bases from J, with 16 bases in between. CDR3 amino acids: CASSLQFTPTGNTIYF. CDR3 nucleotide sequence: TGTGCCAGCAGCCTACAGTTTACCCCAACTGGAAACACCATATATTTT.

V and J are TRBV6-6 and TRBJ2-3, with D perhaps matching TRBD2 (5 bases). Trimming left V 6 bases short and J 2 bases short, with 15 bases between. CDR1 and CDR2 from the germline V gene are MNHNY and SVGAGI (reference sequence). This CDR3 has 15 amino acids. CDR3 sequence: CASRDLGGTTDTQYF. The CDR3 coding sequence is TGTGCCAGCAGGGACCTAGGAGGAACCACAGATACGCAGTATTTT.

V is TRBV3-1 (or the pseudogene TRBV3-2) and J is TRBJ1-6, with a weak D call TRBD1 (6 bases). Trimming took 2 bases from V and 8 from J, leaving 10 bases between them. The CDR3 has 14 residues. Germline V lookup: CDR1 LGHDT, CDR2 YNNKEL (reference sequence). The CDR3 sequence: CASSQTGFDSPLHF. The CDR3, as DNA: TGTGCCAGCAGCCAAACAGGGTTTGATTCACCCCTCCACTTT.

The chain employs TRBV2 and TRBJ2-1; D may be TRBD2 (6 bases). The V gene's germline CDR1 is SNHLY and CDR2 FYNNEI. V was shortened by 4 bases and J by 0 bases, with 10 bases between the two germline ends. The CDR3 extends over 15 amino acids. The CDR3 spells CASSGAGFSYNEQFF. CDR3 nucleotides: TGTGCCAGCAGTGGGGCGGGGTTCTCCTACAATGAGCAGTTCTTC.

J is TRBJ2-7 and V is TRBV7-2; a weak D match, TRBD1 (5 bases). The V end lost 3 bases, the J end lost 2 bases, and 11 bases lay between the germline ends. In germline, CDR1 is SGHTA, CDR2 FQGNSA. This CDR3 has 14 amino acids. CDR3 in amino acids: CASSFSPGPYEQYF. CDR3 sequence (DNA): TGTGCCAGCAGCTTTTCTCCAGGGCCCTACGAGCAGTACTTC.

DNA of the CDR3: TGCGCCAGCAGCCCGGGACAACCAACTAATGAAAAACTGTTTTTT. Translated: CASSPGQPTNEKLFF. The gene calls are TRBV5-1 and TRBJ1-4; possible D gene TRBD1, 6 bases. The CDR3 is made up of 15 amino acids. V was trimmed by 4 bases and J by 0 bases, leaving 10 bases between them. The germline gives CDR1 SGHRS, CDR2 YFSETQ.

This chain links TRBV7-3 with TRBJ2-5; D is uncertain. Germline assignment: CDR1 SGHTA and CDR2 FQGTGA. V was cut by 1 base and J by 2 bases, with 5 bases left in between. This CDR3 contains 13 residues. CDR3 nucleotides: TGTGCCAGCAGCTTAAGCAGGCAAGAGACCCAGTACTTC. Protein product: CASSLSRQETQYF.

This clone was seen just once. The chain links TRBV7-3 to TRBJ1-1; D gene uncertain. V lost 5 bases and J lost 1, with 11 bases in between. This CDR3 region has 14 residues. The germline V gene encodes CDR1 SGHTA and CDR2 FQGTGA. The CDR3 DNA reads as TGTGCCAGCAGCGAACAACCTGGGAACACTGAAGCTTTCTTT. Translation gives CASSEQPGNTEAFF.

The chain couples TRBV12-3 or TRBV12-4 to TRBJ1-4, with D uncertain. The ends were cut back, 6 bases at V and 8 bases at J, with 7 bases in the middle. The length of the CDR3 is 11 residues. Here the CDR3 DNA reads TGTGCCAGCAGAGCCCTCGAAAAACTGTTTTTT. Protein product: CASRALEKLFF.

This clone was seen a single time. The rearrangement uses TRBV27 and TRBJ2-2, with a weak D call TRBD1 (6 bases). The CDR3 covers 16 residues. Trimming shortened V by 6 bases and J by 0 bases, and 14 bases separated the two germline ends. The germline CDR1 and CDR2 sequences are MNHEY and SMNVEV (reference sequence). The CDR3 DNA follows: TGTGCCAGCAGCGGACAGACCAATCCGAACACCGGGGAGCTGTTTTTT. It specifies CASSGQTNPNTGELFF.

This chain links TRBV12-3 or TRBV12-4 with TRBJ2-5; 7 bases are a match to TRBD1. This CDR3 has 13 amino acids. V was pared by 5 bases and J by 4 bases, with 4 bases of the junction left unmatched. The CDR3 protein is CASSARQGETQYF. The CDR3 DNA reads as TGTGCCAGCAGTGCCCGACAGGGAGAGACCCAGTACTTC.

The rearrangement uses TRBV7-2 and TRBJ1-1, with a possible D match to TRBD1 (6 bases). Trimming left V 4 bases short and J 0 bases short, with 12 bases between. The V gene's germline CDR1 is SGHTA and CDR2 FQGNSA. This CDR3 spans 15 amino acids. CDR3 residues: CASSSRTDVNTEAFF. CDR3 nucleotide sequence: TGTGCCAGCAGCTCACGGACAGACGTGAACACTGAAGCTTTCTTT.

The chain joins TRBV7-3 to TRBJ2-7; no definite D call. The CDR3 has 15 amino acids. Germline lookup yields CDR1 SGHTA and CDR2 FQGTGA. V lost 5 bases, J lost 3 bases, and 17 bases lay in between. CDR3 protein: CASSPSKAYSYEQYF. Written as DNA, the CDR3 is TGTGCCAGCAGCCCCTCGAAAGCCTACAGCTACGAGCAGTACTTC. Looking up the rest from reference TRBV7-3 and TRBJ2-7 gives the full variable domain: GAGVSQTPSNKVTEKGKYVELRCDPISGHTALYWYRQSLGQGPEFLIYFQGTGAADDSGLPNDRFFAVRPEGSVSTLKIQRTERGDSAVYLCASSPSKAYSYEQYFGPGTRLTVT.

The CDR3 bases are TGCGCCAGCAGCTCACTAACCTACAGCACAGATACGCAGTATTTT. This encodes CASSSLTYSTDTQYF. The gene calls are TRBV5-1 and TRBJ2-3, with D uncertain. CDR3 length: 15 amino acids. CDR1 and CDR2 (germline): SGHRS, YFSETQ. V was pared by 3 bases and J by 0 bases, with 11 bases between.

The J gene is TRBJ2-7, the V gene TRBV5-1, with D possibly being TRBD2 (6 bases). The germline V and J ends were trimmed by 2 bases and 4 bases, with 19 bases remaining between them. This CDR3 has 16 amino acids. Germline assignment: CDR1 SGHRS and CDR2 YFSETQ. For the CDR3, the DNA is TGCGCCAGCAGCTTAGCGCGGGACCTCGTAATGTACGAGCAGTACTTC. Translation: CASSLARDLVMYEQYF.

V is TRBV12-3 or TRBV12-4 and J is TRBJ1-5, with TRBD1 matching over 7 bases. CDR3 length: 13 residues. V was pared by 6 bases and J by 6 bases, with 5 bases of the junction left unmatched. The CDR3 here is CASSLNRGQPQHF. The CDR3 DNA sequence: TGTGCCAGCAGCCTAAACAGGGGTCAGCCCCAGCATTTT.

The chain couples TRBV5-4 to TRBJ2-5, with 9 positions matching TRBD2. The CDR3 consists of 16 residues. Germline V lookup: CDR1 SGHNT, CDR2 YYREEE (reference sequence). V trimming: 4 bases; J trimming: 5 bases; junction bases outside the gene matches: 12. Here the CDR3 DNA reads TGTGCCAGCAGCCACGCGTTAGCGGGGGTGAAGGAGACCCAGTACTTC. Translated, it gives CASSHALAGVKETQYF.

This chain uses TRBV7-2 with TRBJ2-1; 10 bases line up with TRBD2. V was clipped by 3 bases and J by 5 bases; unmatched bases: 4. Germline lookup yields CDR1 SGHTA and CDR2 FQGNSA. The CDR3 length is 15 residues. CDR3 nucleotide sequence: TGTGCCAGCAGCTTTAGCGGGGGGACGAACAATGAGCAGTTCTTC. Amino acids: CASSFSGGTNNEQFF. Full variable domain (missing parts from reference TRBV7-2 and TRBJ2-1): GAGVSQSPSNKVTEKGKDVELRCDPISGHTALYWYRQSLGQGLEFLIYFQGNSAPDKSGLPSDRFSAERTGGSVSTLTIQRTQQEDSAVYLCASSFSGGTNNEQFFGPGTRLTVL.

V gene TRBV19 combines with J gene TRBJ2-1, with TRBD2 matching 15 bases. Per the germline V gene, CDR1 is LNHDA and CDR2 is SQIVND (reference sequence). The length of the CDR3 is 20 residues. V dropped 6 bases and J dropped 4; count of bases not matched to a gene: 16. CDR3 region: CASSRLGLAGGGARYNEQFF. In DNA form, the CDR3 reads TGTGCCAGTAGCCGCCTAGGACTAGCGGGGGGGGGAGCCCGTTACAATGAGCAGTTCTTC.

The chain combines TRBV5-1 with TRBJ1-6; unclear D gene. The CDR3 spans 13 residues. The germline CDR1 and CDR2 sequences are SGHRS and YFSETQ. Trimming shortened V by 0 bases and J by 7 bases, and 5 bases separated the two germline ends. CDR3 loop: CASSLDQNSPLHF. DNA of the CDR3: TGCGCCAGCAGCTTGGACCAGAATTCACCCCTCCACTTT.

There are a few counts of this clone. This chain connects TRBV15 to TRBJ1-3; the match to TRBD1 covers 8 bases. Per germline, CDR1 LNHNV and CDR2 YYDKDF (reference sequence). After removal of 5 bases from V and 8 bases from J, the junction contained 8 bases not matched to a gene. This CDR3 is 14 amino acids long. The CDR3 is CATSRKGQGDTIYF. The CDR3 DNA reads TGTGCCACCAGCCGAAAAGGACAGGGAGACACCATATATTTT.

DNA for the CDR3: TGTGCCAGCATTCGAGACAGCTCCTATAATTCACCCCTCCACTTT. Its translation is CASIRDSSYNSPLHF. V usage is TRBV6-5 and J usage is TRBJ1-6, with a weak D call TRBD1 (5 bases). The CDR3 is made up of 15 amino acids. Trimming took off 7 bases at V and 0 bases at J, with 10 bases between the two ends. Germline V CDR1 and CDR2: MNHEY, SVGAGI.

This clone was detected only once. The V call is TRBV19, the J call TRBJ1-5, with 8 positions matching TRBD1. The CDR3 is 15 residues long. The junction had 6 bases not matched to a gene; V was cut back by 5 bases and J by 3 bases. Per germline, CDR1 LNHDA and CDR2 SQIVND (reference sequence). The CDR3 here is CASSRGQGPNQPQHF. The CDR3 bases are TGTGCCAGTAGTCGTGGACAGGGCCCCAATCAGCCCCAGCATTTT.

V and J are TRBV7-9 and TRBJ2-1; 8 bases map to TRBD2. The CDR3 has 13 amino acids. Germline CDR1 reads SEHNR; CDR2 reads FQNEAQ (reference sequence). Unmatched junction bases numbered 0, after V lost 3 bases and J lost 5 bases. This CDR3 reads CASSFGGDNEQFF. CDR3 sequence (DNA): TGTGCCAGCAGCTTCGGGGGGGACAATGAGCAGTTCTTC.